The rows below give T cell receptor beta chains drawn from one sample of a study of blood T cells in healthy people across ages. One entry per CDR3 protein, called by TCRdb with MiXCR from the 5' RACE reads. The sample yields around 800,000 distinct CDR3 sequences, approximately 67% seen once. Input material: blood. The receptors were gathered from a man aged 30 to 45 in good health. The CDR3 runs from the conserved cysteine through the conserved F or W. The D gene is left open where the match is weak. Clone sizes are given selectively: once, few, many, or a class where the clone is expanded.

J: TRBJ2-7
D: TRBD2
V: TRBV28
size: .
DNA: TGTGCCAGCAGTTTATATGGCGGGGGTCCCTACGAGCAGTACTTC
CDR3: CASSLYGGGPYEQYF

J: TRBJ1-1
D: .
V: TRBV27
size: once
DNA: TGTGCCAGCAGTTTATCCGCGGCAGGGTACACTGAAGCTTTCTTT
CDR3: CASSLSAAGYTEAFF

J: TRBJ1-5
D: .
V: TRBV2
size: once
DNA: TGTGCCAGCATGATCTCGGCAGGAGGCAATCAGCCCCAGCATTTT
CDR3: CASMISAGGNQPQHF

J: TRBJ2-3
D: .
V: TRBV5-6
size: .
DNA: TGTGCCAGCAGCACGGGTGGGGAAGGTACGCAGTATTTT
CDR3: CASSTGGEGTQYF

J: TRBJ2-7
D: .
V: TRBV4-2
size: .
DNA: TGTGCCAGCAGCCAAGACTCCTTCGAGCAGTACTTC
CDR3: CASSQDSFEQYF

J: TRBJ1-4
D: .
V: TRBV10-3
size: few
DNA: TGTGCCATCACAGGGTCTACTAATGAAAAACTGTTTTTT
CDR3: CAITGSTNEKLFF

J: TRBJ2-3
D: .
V: TRBV20-1
size: .
DNA: TGCAGTGCCACAACAGCAACCCTAGGCACAGATACGCAGTATTTT
CDR3: CSATTATLGTDTQYF

J: TRBJ2-1
D: .
V: TRBV27
size: few
DNA: TGTGCCAGCAGTCTCAATGGGCGTGGTGAGCAGTTCTTC
CDR3: CASSLNGRGEQFF

J: TRBJ1-2
D: .
V: TRBV29-1
size: few
DNA: TGCAGCGATACCATAGGGGCAGGGGGCTACACCTTC
CDR3: CSDTIGAGGYTF

J: TRBJ2-4
D: TRBD2
V: TRBV2
size: .
DNA: TGTGCCAGCAGCGTAAGGACTAGCGGGGGTGGAAGCTCCTACAATGAGCAGTACTTC
CDR3: CASSVRTSGGGSSYNEQYF

J: TRBJ2-5
D: .
V: TRBV4-1
size: .
DNA: TGCGCCAGCAGCCATAAAGGGACGGGTCAAGAGACCCAGTACTTC
CDR3: CASSHKGTGQETQYF

J: TRBJ2-1
D: TRBD2
V: TRBV27
size: .
DNA: TGTGCCAGCAGTTTATTGGGACTAGCGGAGAGCTCCTACAATGAGCAGTTCTTC
CDR3: CASSLLGLAESSYNEQFF

J: TRBJ1-2
D: TRBD1
V: TRBV7-9
size: .
DNA: TGTGCCAGCAGCTTCACTTTGACAGGGAACTATGGCTACACCTTC
CDR3: CASSFTLTGNYGYTF

J: TRBJ1-4
D: TRBD1
V: TRBV27
size: .
DNA: TGTGCCAGCAGTTCGGAGACAGGGGGAGACGAAAAACTGTTTTTT
CDR3: CASSSETGGDEKLFF

J: TRBJ2-4
D: TRBD2
V: TRBV7-9
size: .
DNA: TGTGCCAGCAGCCTATGGGGGGGTCACAAAGCCAAAAACATTCAGTACTTC
CDR3: CASSLWGGHKAKNIQYF

J: TRBJ1-1
D: .
V: TRBV21-1
size: .
DNA: TGTGCCAGCAGCGTGACGGAACTGATGAACACTGAAGCTTTCTTT
CDR3: CASSVTELMNTEAFF

J: TRBJ2-7
D: .
V: TRBV4-2
size: .
DNA: TGTGCCAGCAGCCAAGTGGGTATGAACAATGAGCAGTACTTC
CDR3: CASSQVGMNNEQYF

J: TRBJ1-2
D: .
V: TRBV20-1
size: .
DNA: TGCAGTGCCCCACCAGGGATCGTGCCGGATGGCTACACCTTC
CDR3: CSAPPGIVPDGYTF

J: TRBJ2-1
D: TRBD1
V: TRBV7-2
size: few
DNA: TGTGCCAGCAGCCCTAACTCGGGACAGGGAATGGAACAGTTCTTC
CDR3: CASSPNSGQGMEQFF

J: TRBJ2-3
D: .
V: TRBV5-1
size: few
DNA: TGCGCCAGCAGCTTGGCGGGGGGCAACCCAGATACGCAGTATTTT
CDR3: CASSLAGGNPDTQYF

J: TRBJ1-1
D: .
V: TRBV2
size: .
DNA: TGTGCCAGCAGTGACAGGGATAGTGGGGAAGCTTTCTTT
CDR3: CASSDRDSGEAFF

J: TRBJ1-2
D: TRBD1
V: TRBV29-1
size: .
DNA: TGCAGCGTTGACAGGGGGGATACCGGAGGTGGCTACACCTTC
CDR3: CSVDRGDTGGGYTF

J: TRBJ2-5
D: TRBD1
V: TRBV9
size: .
DNA: TGTGCCAGCAGCGTTGAGGGACAGTGGAGAGAGACCCAGTACTTC
CDR3: CASSVEGQWRETQYF

J: TRBJ1-6
D: .
V: TRBV7-2
size: .
DNA: TGTGCCAGCAGACCAGAGGCAGGATTTCACTATAATTCACCCCTCCACTTT
CDR3: CASRPEAGFHYNSPLHF